The 25 T cell receptor beta chains below were found in one sample sequenced in a study of T cell changes during pregnancy in multiple sclerosis. Clones were sequenced by immunoSEQ multiplex PCR, and TCRdb holds only the in-frame ones, with some missing. The sample consists of around 84,000 clones, 85% to 95% of them appearing once. The material was peripheral blood, obtained in the second trimester of pregnancy. The source is a female donor in good health, enrolled as a control in a pregnancy study.

This clone showed up just a few times. CDR3 DNA: TGTGCCAGTAGTATTGGCGGGGTTAAAAATGAGCAGTTCTTC. It specifies CASSIGGVKNEQFF. This chain uses TRBV19 with TRBJ2-1, with D tentatively TRBD2 (6 bases). The V gene's germline CDR1 is LNHDA and CDR2 SQIVND (reference sequence). The CDR3 totals 14 residues. Trimming left V 3 bases short and J 7 bases short, with 13 bases between.

This chain uses TRBV19 with TRBJ2-2, with 8 bases matching TRBD2. The CDR3 covers 16 residues. Germline trimming cut 7 bases from V and 3 bases from J; bases unmatched to any gene: 10. Germline-derived CDR1 and CDR2 are LNHDA and SQIVND (reference sequence). CDR3 nucleotides: TGTGCCAGTAAGGTAAAGGCGGGAGGATACACCGGGGAGCTGTTTTTT. Translating gives CASKVKAGGYTGELFF.

The chain links TRBV6-5 to TRBJ1-2, with D possibly being TRBD1 (6 bases). The CDR3 totals 16 residues. Per the germline V gene, CDR1 is MNHEY and CDR2 is SVGAGI. V was pared by 0 bases and J by 1 base, with 12 bases between. CDR3 sequence reads: CASSYSPRTDNYGYTF. CDR3 DNA: TGTGCCAGCAGTTACTCCCCCCGGACAGATAACTATGGCTACACCTTC.

This clone has just a few counts. The rearrangement uses TRBV28 and TRBJ1-3; 9 bases are a match to TRBD1. The trim removed 2 bases at V and 4 bases at J, leaving 0 bases unmatched. Germline values: CDR1 MDHEN, CDR2 SYDVKM. The length of the CDR3 is 14 residues. The CDR3 nucleotides are TGTGCCAGCAGTTTAGGGACAGGGGGAAACACCATATATTTT. Protein product: CASSLGTGGNTIYF.

The genes are TRBV28 and TRBJ2-3, with 12 bases that match TRBD2. The V segment lost 1 base and the J segment 1 base; nucleotides outside the gene matches: 3. From germline, CDR1 is MDHEN and CDR2 SYDVKM. The CDR3 contains 17 residues. The CDR3 region has the DNA TGTGCCAGCAGTTTATACTCTAGCGGGAGGGGCACAGATACGCAGTATTTT. Its protein product is CASSLYSSGRGTDTQYF.

The chain combines TRBV9 with TRBJ2-1; 7 nucleotides align to TRBD2. Germline CDR1 SGDLS, CDR2 YYNGEE. This CDR3 spans 15 amino acids. The J segment lost 9 bases and the V segment lost 3 bases, leaving 12 bases of the junction unmatched. The CDR3 DNA reads TGTGCCAGCAGCGCAAGGGGAGGGGAGAATGGTGAGCAGTTCTTC. Residues: CASSARGGENGEQFF.

DNA for the CDR3: TGTGCCAGCAGCTTGCCACAGGGGACTGAAGCTTTCTTT. It specifies CASSLPQGTEAFF. The rearrangement links TRBV7-8 to TRBJ1-1; 7 nucleotides line up with TRBD1. The junction had 3 bases not matched to a gene; V was cut back by 3 bases and J by 5 bases. This CDR3 spans 13 amino acids. The germline CDR1 and CDR2 sequences are SGHVS and FQNEAQ.

The CDR3 is CASSTKTSIYEQYF. The CDR3 DNA sequence: TGTGCCAGCAGCACAAAGACTAGTATCTACGAGCAGTACTTC. This rearrangement joins TRBV11-2 to TRBJ2-7, with D perhaps TRBD2 (6 bases). V was clipped by 5 bases and J by 3 bases, with 14 bases between them. Germline V gives CDR1 SGHAT, CDR2 FQNNGV. The CDR3 sequence is 14 residues long.

The chain employs TRBV2 and TRBJ2-3; unclear D gene. Trimming removed 4 bases at V and 2 bases at J, with 7 bases between. This CDR3 spans 13 amino acids. Germline V lookup: CDR1 SNHLY, CDR2 FYNNEI. CDR3 nucleotide sequence: TGTGCCAGCAGTGTTGGCCACACAGATACGCAGTATTTT. Amino acids: CASSVGHTDTQYF.

The V call is TRBV5-1, the J call TRBJ2-1; tentatively, D is TRBD2 (5 bases). The CDR3 consists of 16 residues. V lost 0 bases, J lost 0 bases, and 10 bases lay in between. The germline gives CDR1 SGHRS, CDR2 YFSETQ. The CDR3 region is CASSLATGSSYNEQFF. The CDR3 DNA sequence: TGCGCCAGCAGCTTGGCAACGGGGAGCTCCTACAATGAGCAGTTCTTC.

The chain joins TRBV27 to TRBJ2-4, with a possible D match to TRBD1 (6 bases). Between the trimmed V and J ends, which lost 5 bases and 0 bases, there was a span of 8 bases. CDR1 MNHEY and CDR2 SMNVEV come from the germline V gene (reference sequence). CDR3 length: 14 amino acids. The CDR3 sequence: CASSPQGAKNIQYF. CDR3 sequence (DNA): TGTGCCAGCAGTCCACAGGGAGCCAAAAACATTCAGTACTTC.

The chain has TRBV7-9 and TRBJ1-1, with 8 bases identical to TRBD1. The germline V gene has CDR1 SEHNR and CDR2 FQNEAQ (reference sequence). This CDR3 is built from 17 residues. V dropped 5 bases and J dropped 1; count of bases not matched to a gene: 12. Here the CDR3 reads CASSIRAGGRGNTEAFF. In DNA, the CDR3 is TGTGCCAGCAGCATCAGGGCAGGGGGCAGAGGGAACACTGAAGCTTTCTTT.

The genes are TRBV4-1 and TRBJ2-2; 7 bases line up with TRBD2. Germline V lookup: CDR1 MGHRA, CDR2 YSYEKL. The V and J ends lost 3 bases and 6 bases, in that order; junction bases with no gene match: 4. This CDR3 has 14 amino acids. The CDR3 DNA reads as TGCGCCAGCAGCCAGGGGACTATGGCCGGGGAGCTGTTTTTT. Protein sequence: CASSQGTMAGELFF.

J is TRBJ2-1 and V is TRBV7-9, with 8 positions matching TRBD2. J was trimmed by 7 bases and V by 5 bases; bases with no gene match: 19. CDR1 is SEHNR and CDR2 is FQNEAQ in the germline V gene (reference sequence). The CDR3 runs to 18 residues. The CDR3 region is CASSPVTRRAGVFNEQFF. In nucleotides, the CDR3 is TGTGCCAGCAGCCCAGTAACTAGGCGAGCGGGAGTTTTTAATGAGCAGTTCTTC.

The V call is TRBV6-4, the J call TRBJ2-1; TRBD2 aligns across 8 bases. The trim removed 0 bases at V and 5 bases at J, leaving 3 bases unmatched. The germline V gene has CDR1 MRHNA and CDR2 SNTAGT. This CDR3 contains 15 residues. The CDR3 region is CASSDSAGGNNEQFF. In DNA, the CDR3 is TGTGCCAGCAGTGACTCGGCGGGAGGAAACAATGAGCAGTTCTTC.

The count of this clone is one. CDR3 DNA: TGCAGCGTTCGCGGGGTCGCTGAAGCTTTCTTT. It is translated as CSVRGVAEAFF. The chain carries TRBV29-1 and TRBJ1-1; the D is unclear. The V end lost 5 bases, the J end lost 6 bases, and 10 bases lay between the germline ends. Germline V gives CDR1 SQVTM, CDR2 ANQGSEA. The CDR3 runs to 11 residues.

This rearrangement joins TRBV7-9 to TRBJ2-7; 8 nucleotides line up with TRBD1. This CDR3 is 14 amino acids long. Germline V gives CDR1 SEHNR, CDR2 FQNEAQ (reference sequence). The trim removed 5 bases at V and 7 bases at J, leaving 10 bases unmatched. As DNA, the CDR3 is TGTGCCAGCAGCGCCGCCCTTACAGGGGGAGAGCAGTACTTC. Its translation: CASSAALTGGEQYF.

The chain combines TRBV28 with TRBJ2-7; 8 nucleotides agree with TRBD1. The CDR3 is 14 residues long. With V trimmed by 0 bases and J by 3 bases, 1 base remained unmatched. From germline, CDR1 is MDHEN and CDR2 SYDVKM. CDR3 region: CASSLWDRVYEQYF. The CDR3 DNA follows: TGTGCCAGCAGTTTATGGGACAGGGTCTACGAGCAGTACTTC.

V gene TRBV7-2 combines with J gene TRBJ1-1; TRBD1 is a possible D gene (5 bases). The germline V gene encodes CDR1 SGHTA and CDR2 FQGNSA. The CDR3 length is 15 residues. Trimming left V 1 base short and J 6 bases short, with 15 bases between. CDR3 sequence reads: CASSLDGGAVAEAFF. The CDR3 region has the DNA TGTGCCAGCAGCTTAGATGGAGGGGCGGTGGCTGAAGCTTTCTTT.

The rearrangement links TRBV7-8 to TRBJ1-1, with D possibly matching TRBD1 (6 bases). Germline CDR1 and CDR2: SGHVS and FQNEAQ. Trimming took off 5 bases at V and 1 base at J, with 17 bases between the two ends. The CDR3 has 16 amino acids. The CDR3 here is CASSPQRGTKNTEAFF. In DNA, the CDR3 is TGTGCCAGCAGCCCCCAGCGGGGGACAAAGAACACTGAAGCTTTCTTT.

The V and J genes are TRBV4-1 and TRBJ2-4, with D perhaps matching TRBD2 (5 bases). The ends were cut back, 0 bases at V and 4 bases at J, with 10 bases in the middle. The CDR3 is 15 residues long. The germline V gene encodes CDR1 MGHRA and CDR2 YSYEKL. The CDR3 here is CASSQDGTGKNIQYF. The CDR3 region has the DNA TGCGCCAGCAGCCAAGATGGTACGGGAAAAAACATTCAGTACTTC.

The table lists this clone with a count of one. This chain links TRBV4-1 with TRBJ2-2; possibly TRBD1 for D (6 bases). This CDR3 spans 16 amino acids. Germline V lookup: CDR1 MGHRA, CDR2 YSYEKL. Deletions cut 1 base from V and 7 bases from J, with 16 bases between. This CDR3 is CASSQARDNSVGELFF. DNA of the CDR3: TGCGCCAGCAGCCAAGCCCGGGACAATTCGGTCGGGGAGCTGTTTTTT.

CDR3 loop: CSLKTAAQETQYF. In DNA, the CDR3 is TGCAGCTTAAAGACAGCAGCCCAAGAGACCCAGTACTTC. This chain joins TRBV29-1 and TRBJ2-5; maybe TRBD1 (5 bases). The CDR3 is 13 amino acids. V dropped 8 bases and J dropped 1 base, with 14 bases sitting between them. The germline V gene encodes CDR1 SQVTM and CDR2 ANQGSEA.

V is TRBV13 and J is TRBJ1-1; TRBD1 agrees at 7 bases. Germline V gene sequence: CDR1 PRHDT, CDR2 FYEKMQ (reference sequence). CDR3 length equals 17 residues. V lost 5 bases, J lost 4 bases, and 16 bases stayed unmatched. DNA of the CDR3: TGTGCCAGCAGCCCAAAGGGACAGCTCATAGTAGGCACTGAAGCTTTCTTT. Protein product: CASSPKGQLIVGTEAFF.

The genes are TRBV27 and TRBJ2-7, with TRBD1 matching 9 bases. Unmatched junction bases numbered 12, after V lost 7 bases and J lost 5 bases. Germline V gene lookup returns CDR1 MNHEY and CDR2 SMNVEV (reference sequence). CDR3 length: 15 amino acids. The CDR3 DNA reads as TGTGCCAGCACCGCCGGGACAGGGTTCGGGGACGAGCAGTACTTC. Its protein is CASTAGTGFGDEQYF.